One and the same sample provided the 14 T cell receptor beta chains below, sequenced in a study of T cells in Graves' hyperthyroidism and ophthalmopathy. RNA transcripts were the template for amplifying TCR beta CDR3 regions. Researchers ran a first-round RT-PCR on the TCR CDR3 using the HTBI primer set. TCRdb re-called the multiplex PCR reads with MiXCR, one entry per CDR3 protein. Of hundreds of thousands of distinct CDR3 sequences in the sample, under 20% were seen once. Source material: blood. The receptor set was obtained from a woman aged 45-65 years with Graves' hyperthyroidism that later progressed to Graves' ophthalmopathy.

This chain links TRBV7-9 with TRBJ1-6, with 9 bases fitting TRBD1. After removal of 4 bases from V and 9 bases from J, the junction contained 7 bases not matched to a gene. Germline CDR1 SEHNR, CDR2 FQNEAQ (reference sequence). The CDR3 consists of 15 residues. CDR3: CASSWDRDLASPLHF. DNA for the CDR3: TGTGCCAGCAGCTGGGACAGGGATTTAGCTTCACCCCTCCACTTT. The whole variable domain, filled in from reference TRBV7-9 and TRBJ1-6, reads DTGVSQNPRHKITKRGQNVTFRCDPISEHNRLYWYRQTLGQGPEFLTYFQNEAQLEKSRLLSDRFSAERPKGSFSTLEIQRTEQGDSAMYLCASSWDRDLASPLHFGNGTRLTVT.

There are many counts of this clonotype. The chain employs TRBV9 and TRBJ1-1; 8 bases are shared with TRBD1. CDR1 and CDR2 (germline): SGDLS, YYNGEE. This CDR3 has 16 amino acids. With V trimmed by 0 bases and J by 1 base, 5 bases remained unmatched. The DNA of the CDR3 is TGTGCCAGCAGCGTAGATCAGGGGGCGAGGAACACTGAAGCTTTCTTT. Translating it yields CASSVDQGARNTEAFF.

For this clonotype: Being one base from a much bigger clone, this may be a read error. This chain uses TRBV20-1 with TRBJ2-3; D is perhaps TRBD2 (6 bases). The germline gives CDR1 DFQATT, CDR2 SNEGSKA (reference sequence). The CDR3 totals 17 residues. V lost 0 bases, J lost 4 bases, and 20 bases lay in between. CDR3 loop: CSARDLAGFASADTQYF. The CDR3 DNA reads TGCAGTGCTAGAGATCTCGCGGGATTTGCTAGCGCAGATACGCAGTATTTT.

This clonotype was seen only once. With a much larger clone just one base away, this may be a read error. The chain is built from TRBV12-3 or TRBV12-4 and TRBJ1-1; possibly TRBD1 for D (5 bases). The CDR3 consists of 12 residues. The ends were cut back, 8 bases at V and 10 bases at J, with 17 bases in the middle. The CDR3 sequence is CASLPAEGTAFF. DNA of the CDR3: TGTGCCAGCCTTCCTGCCGAAGGGACAGCTTTCTTT.

V and J are TRBV20-1 and TRBJ2-5, with D perhaps matching TRBD2 (7 bases). Germline CDR1 DFQATT, CDR2 SNEGSKA (reference sequence). The CDR3 loop spans 15 amino acids. V lost 5 bases and J lost 5, with 21 bases in between. DNA for the CDR3: TGCAGTGCTCCTGTTTGGGGGGGGGCTAGGGAGACCCAGTACTTC. Encoded protein: CSAPVWGGARETQYF.

This clonotype has ten or more counts. The chain is built from TRBV5-5 and TRBJ1-5, with D tentatively TRBD1 (6 bases). The CDR3 totals 15 residues. V lost 4 bases and J 6 bases, leaving 17 bases between the germline ends. CDR1 and CDR2 from the germline V gene are SGHKS and YYEKEE (reference sequence). DNA for the CDR3: TGTGCCAGCAGCCGTTACACAGGGACGGGTCAGCCCCAGCATTTT. Amino acid sequence: CASSRYTGTGQPQHF.

This clonotype has ten or more counts. The rearrangement links TRBV3-1 to TRBJ2-1; 9 positions match TRBD1. Trimming cost V 1 base and J 12 bases; bases outside gene matches: 16. Germline CDR1 LGHDT, CDR2 YNNKEL (reference sequence). The CDR3 consists of 17 residues. The CDR3 loop is CASSQGTGGANRRGQFF. The CDR3, as DNA: TGTGCCAGCAGCCAAGGCACAGGGGGCGCGAATAGGCGTGGGCAGTTCTTC.

As for this clonotype: This may come from a read error, since a much larger clone is one base off. V is TRBV29-1 and J is TRBJ2-3, with D unresolved. Germline loops: CDR1 SQVTM, CDR2 ANQGSEA. The CDR3 consists of 13 residues. The CDR3 here is CSVVELRTDKQYF. The CDR3 DNA reads as TGCAGCGTTGTTGAACTTCGCACAGATAAGCAGTATTTT.

The V gene is TRBV20-1, the J gene TRBJ1-5, with a possible D match to TRBD1 (6 bases). Germline V gene data show CDR1 as DFQATT and CDR2 as SNEGSKA (reference sequence). Trimming removed 7 bases at V and 11 bases at J, with 18 bases between. The CDR3 extends over 12 amino acids. The CDR3 coding sequence is TGCAGTGTACGTGACAGGTCCTCAGCCCAGCATTTT. It is translated as CSVRDRSSAQHF.

This clonotype was observed many times. As DNA, the CDR3 is TGCAGTGCTGCCACAAATGGCTACACCTTC. It encodes CSAATNGYTF. The V and J genes are TRBV20-1 and TRBJ1-2; unclear D gene. This CDR3 has 10 residues. V was clipped by 5 bases and J by 6 bases, with 7 bases between them. Germline lookup yields CDR1 DFQATT and CDR2 SNEGSKA (reference sequence).

The chain employs TRBV5-6 and TRBJ1-2, with TRBD1 matching 7 bases. Trimming removed 2 bases from V and 3 bases from J; junction bases left unmatched: 10. Germline CDR1 reads SGHDT; CDR2 reads YYEEEE. The CDR3 is made up of 16 amino acids. CDR3 sequence reads: CASSFWTGGLDYGYTF. CDR3 nucleotide sequence: TGTGCCAGCAGCTTTTGGACAGGAGGACTTGACTATGGCTACACCTTC.

The chain uses TRBV27 and TRBJ2-1; D gene ambiguous. The CDR3 has 13 amino acids. Germline lookup yields CDR1 MNHEY and CDR2 SMNVEV (reference sequence). The V and J ends lost 3 bases and 3 bases respectively, with 6 bases between them. The CDR3 coding sequence is TGTGCCAGCAGTTTGCTACACTACAATGAGCAGTTCTTC. The encoded protein is CASSLLHYNEQFF.

This clonotype was detected ten times or more. The chain links TRBV5-1 to TRBJ1-1; D not resolved. Germline CDR1 and CDR2: SGHRS and YFSETQ. Trimming took off 4 bases at V and 1 base at J, with 11 bases between the two ends. This CDR3 is 14 amino acids long. CDR3 nucleotides: TGCGCCAGCAGCCCCGTTTCGTCGAACACTGAAGCTTTCTTT. Residues: CASSPVSSNTEAFF.

The rearrangement joins TRBV20-1 to TRBJ1-2; D is possibly TRBD1 (5 bases). This CDR3 has 12 amino acids. V lost 6 bases and J 3 bases, leaving 11 bases between the germline ends. The V gene's germline CDR1 is DFQATT and CDR2 SNEGSKA (reference sequence). CDR3: CSAIGGYYGYTF. In nucleotides, the CDR3 is TGCAGTGCCATCGGGGGGTACTATGGCTACACCTTC.